The rows below give T cell receptor beta chains drawn from one sample of a study of blood T cell repertoires in COVID-19. Some clones are missing from TCRdb's copy, which holds only in-frame ones; the method was immunoSEQ multiplex PCR. The data contain roughly 260,000 clones, around 87% of them singletons. Sequencing was performed on peripheral blood. The receptors shown here come from a woman between 50 and 59 years old with acute or convalescent COVID-19. Both conserved end residues are part of each CDR3. D genes are given only for firm matches. The listing skips clone size in some rows; elsewhere it reads once, few, many or a size class.

>TRBJ2-7|NA|NA|TRBV5-5
CASSPRYDEQYF
TGTGCCAGCAGCCCGCGTTACGACGAGCAGTACTTC
>TRBJ1-1|NA|NA|TRBV18
CASSPLEGLNTEAFF
TGTGCCAGCTCACCACTGGAGGGGTTGAACACTGAAGCTTTCTTT
>TRBJ2-7|NA|NA|TRBV7-9
CASSPAVSYEQYF
TGTGCCAGCAGCCCTGCAGTGTCCTACGAGCAGTACTTC
>TRBJ2-3|NA|TRBD2|TRBV3-1/TRBV3-2
CASSREGAGEADTQYF
TGTGCCAGCAGCCGCGAGGGAGCGGGAGAGGCAGATACGCAGTATTTT
>TRBJ2-1|NA|NA|TRBV5-5
CASSLRSQGSSYNEQFF
TGTGCCAGCAGCCTGAGGTCGCAGGGGAGCTCCTACAATGAGCAGTTCTTC
>TRBJ1-3|NA|TRBD1|TRBV7-2
CASSSTGYGNTIYF
TGTGCCAGCAGCTCGACAGGGTATGGAAACACCATATATTTT
>TRBJ1-1|NA|NA|TRBV6-1
CASSDGTKNTEAFF
TGTGCCAGCAGTGACGGGACAAAGAACACTGAAGCTTTCTTT
>TRBJ1-5|NA|NA|TRBV28
CASRGDQPQHF
TGTGCCAGCCGGGGGGACCAGCCCCAGCATTTT
>TRBJ1-4|NA|NA|TRBV7-9
CASSLDSNEKLFF
TGTGCCAGCAGCTTAGACAGTAATGAAAAACTGTTTTTT
>TRBJ2-5|NA|NA|TRBV11-1
CASSSVGQGQETQYF
TGTGCCAGCAGCTCAGTGGGGCAGGGTCAAGAGACCCAGTACTTC
>TRBJ1-2|few|NA|TRBV7-9
CASSTPGGFWGYTF
TGTGCCAGCAGTACTCCGGGAGGGTTTTGGGGCTACACCTTC
>TRBJ1-5|NA|NA|TRBV28
CASRGNSNQPQHF
TGTGCCAGCCGAGGGAATAGCAATCAGCCCCAGCATTTT
>TRBJ1-2|once|NA|TRBV29-1
CSDACPLRDSPNYGYTF
TGCAGCGACGCTTGCCCCCTCAGGGACTCCCCTAACTATGGCTACACCTTC
>TRBJ2-5|NA|TRBD2|TRBV7-2
CASSLVAGGPFQEIQYF
TGTGCCAGCAGCTTAGTAGCGGGAGGGCCGTTCCAAGAGATCCAGTACTTC
>TRBJ1-2|NA|NA|TRBV7-8
CASSLVQGNYGYTF
TGTGCCAGCAGCTTAGTGCAGGGGAACTATGGCTACACCTTC
>TRBJ1-2|NA|NA|TRBV7-3
CASNPENPRTENNYGYTF
TGTGCCAGCAACCCCGAGAATCCGCGGACAGAAAACAACTATGGCTACACCTTC
>TRBJ1-2|NA|NA|TRBV5-4
CASSLDGSYGYTF
TGTGCCAGCAGCTTGGATGGTAGCTATGGCTACACCTTC
>TRBJ2-7|NA|NA|TRBV3-1/TRBV3-2
CASSQHGQNYEQYF
TGTGCCAGCAGCCAACACGGACAGAACTACGAGCAGTACTTC
>TRBJ2-7|NA|NA|TRBV28
CASRPSGFGFPSYEQYF
TGTGCCAGCAGGCCCTCCGGGTTCGGCTTCCCCTCCTACGAGCAGTACTTC
>TRBJ2-1|NA|TRBD2|TRBV5-1
CASSLVGGRNEQFF
TGCGCCAGCAGCTTGGTCGGCGGGAGGAACGAGCAGTTCTTC
>TRBJ2-2|NA|NA|TRBV7-3
CASSFLNTGELFF
TGTGCCAGCAGCTTCCTCAACACCGGGGAGCTGTTTTTT
>TRBJ2-1|NA|NA|TRBV3-1/TRBV3-2
CASSQDGSQFF
TGTGCCAGCAGCCAAGACGGGTCCCAGTTCTTC
>TRBJ1-6|NA|TRBD1|TRBV5-4
CASSSGQGGGFGSPLHF
TGTGCCAGCAGCTCGGGACAGGGAGGGGGTTTTGGCTCACCCCTCCACTTT
>TRBJ1-5|NA|NA|TRBV5-5
CASSLATGVSNQPQHF
TGTGCCAGCAGCTTGGCTACAGGAGTTAGCAATCAGCCCCAGCATTTT
>TRBJ1-5|NA|TRBD1|TRBV18
CASSGQGGNQPQHF
TGTGCCAGCTCCGGACAGGGGGGTAATCAGCCCCAGCATTTT
>TRBJ2-1|NA|NA|TRBV10-3
CAISPRGATGNEQFF
TGTGCCATCAGTCCCCGTGGAGCCACGGGAAATGAGCAGTTCTTC
>TRBJ1-6|few|NA|TRBV4-2
CASSQVQGSPPLHF
TGTGCCAGCAGCCAGGTCCAGGGGAGCCCACCCCTCCACTTT
>TRBJ1-2|NA|TRBD1|TRBV28
CASSSGQGYYGYTF
TGTGCCAGCAGCTCTGGACAGGGATACTATGGCTACACCTTC
>TRBJ2-5|NA|NA|TRBV7-6
CASSPDRETQYF
TGTGCCAGCAGCCCTGACAGGGAGACCCAGTACTTC
>TRBJ1-1|NA|NA|TRBV30
CAWSPTGRGTEAFF
TGTGCCTGGAGTCCCACAGGGAGGGGCACTGAAGCTTTCTTT
>TRBJ2-1|once|TRBD2|TRBV6-5
CASWASGLGVEQFF
TGTGCCAGCTGGGCTAGCGGACTTGGGGTGGAGCAGTTCTTC
>TRBJ1-6|once|NA|TRBV19
CASSPSSGVIYNSPLHF
TGTGCCAGTAGTCCGAGTTCGGGGGTCATTTACAATTCACCCCTCCACTTT
>TRBJ2-1|NA|NA|TRBV7-2
CASTPPDRAYNEQFF
TGTGCCAGCACCCCTCCGGACAGAGCCTACAATGAGCAGTTCTTC
>TRBJ2-7|NA|TRBD2|TRBV28
CASSSPAGAGEQYF
TGTGCCAGCAGTTCGCCAGCGGGAGCTGGGGAGCAGTACTTC
>TRBJ1-5|NA|NA|TRBV6-5
CASSRLTGLSPQHF
TGTGCCAGCAGTAGATTAACAGGTCTATCGCCCCAGCATTTT
>TRBJ2-2|NA|TRBD1|TRBV19
CASSTGQGTGELFF
TGTGCCAGTAGTACGGGACAGGGCACCGGGGAGCTGTTTTTT
>TRBJ2-3|once|NA|TRBV19
CASSTEGVTDTQYF
TGTGCCAGTAGCACTGAGGGGGTAACAGATACGCAGTATTTT
>TRBJ1-1|NA|TRBD1|TRBV10-1
CASSRKQTGGTEAFF
TGCGCCAGCAGTCGAAAACAAACAGGGGGTACTGAAGCTTTCTTT
>TRBJ2-1|NA|TRBD2|TRBV28
CASKRGGRSSYNEQFF
TGTGCCTCTAAGCGGGGGGGCCGGAGCTCCTACAATGAGCAGTTCTTC
>TRBJ1-5|NA|TRBD1|TRBV6-6
CASTWQGVDQPQHF
TGTGCCAGCACGTGGCAGGGGGTGGATCAGCCCCAGCATTTT
>TRBJ1-2|NA|TRBD1|TRBV7-2
CASSLEQGDGYTF
TGTGCCAGCAGCTTAGAACAGGGGGATGGCTACACCTTC
>TRBJ1-5|NA|NA|TRBV19
CASISPGWGNQPQHF
TGTGCCAGTATTTCGCCAGGGTGGGGCAATCAGCCCCAGCATTTT
>TRBJ2-5|NA|NA|TRBV30
CAWSATGPPYF
TGTGCCTGGAGTGCCACAGGGCCCCCTTACTTC
>TRBJ1-4|NA|TRBD1|TRBV24-1
CATSDGGTGGTNEKLFF
TGTGCCACCAGTGATGGCGGGACAGGGGGCACTAATGAAAAACTGTTTTTT
>TRBJ1-5|NA|TRBD1|TRBV27
CASSLSGQGGNQPQHF
TGTGCCAGCAGTTTATCGGGACAGGGGGGAAATCAGCCTCAGCATTTT
>TRBJ2-7|NA|TRBD2|TRBV5-8
CASSQRLAGVYEQYF
TGTGCCAGCAGCCAGAGACTAGCGGGAGTATACGAGCAGTACTTC
>TRBJ1-5|NA|TRBD1|TRBV5-1
CASSLAGTVSQPQHF
TGCGCCAGCAGCTTGGCCGGGACAGTGAGTCAGCCCCAGCATTTT
>TRBJ2-7|NA|NA|TRBV5-1
CASSLAGSGSKSSYEQYF
TGCGCCAGCAGCTTGGCGGGTTCAGGGTCAAAGAGCTCCTACGAGCAGTACTTC
>TRBJ2-5|NA|NA|TRBV14
CASSPPGETQYF
TGTGCCAGCAGCCCCCCGGGGGAGACCCAGTACTTC
>TRBJ2-7|NA|TRBD2|TRBV30
CAWSRLAGVYEQYF
TGTGCCTGGAGTAGGCTAGCGGGAGTCTACGAGCAGTACTTC
>TRBJ1-2|NA|NA|TRBV27
CASSPLRRGHYGYTF
TGTGCCAGCAGTCCCCTCCGGAGGGGCCACTATGGCTACACCTTC
>TRBJ2-7|NA|NA|TRBV27
CASSYPFSEQYF
TGTGCCAGCAGTTACCCGTTCAGCGAGCAGTACTTC
>TRBJ1-2|NA|NA|TRBV6-6
CASSPRDYGYTF
TGTGCCAGCAGCCCCCGAGACTATGGCTACACCTTC
>TRBJ2-1|NA|TRBD1|TRBV28
CASSYLVKGRGRHEQFF
TGTGCCAGCAGTTACCTGGTTAAAGGCAGGGGGAGACATGAGCAGTTCTTC
>TRBJ1-1|NA|NA|TRBV6-4
CASSDSYRAGNTEAFF
TGTGCCAGCAGTGACTCGTACAGGGCCGGGAACACTGAAGCTTTCTTT
>TRBJ1-4|NA|TRBD1|TRBV7-8
CASSSHGQGGEKLFF
TGTGCCAGCAGCTCCCATGGACAGGGGGGTGAAAAACTGTTTTTT
>TRBJ1-5|NA|TRBD1|TRBV19
CASSTTGQGSQPQHF
TGTGCCAGTAGCACTACGGGACAGGGGAGTCAGCCCCAGCATTTT